This TCR beta chain was identified in a study of shared clonotypes between healthy human individuals. Study outcomes and limitations: As a rule, naive subsets had a larger estimated richness than memory subsets. Between several donors, naive CD4 clonotypes were shared at a level of approximately 5%.

TCRdb's copy holds only in-frame clones and misses some; the assay was immunoSEQ multiplex PCR. This table holds approximately 530,000 clones, approximately 95% found once. Comments on this clone: The antigen is not known.

A split of CD4+ cells into CD45RA+ naive and CD45RA-negative memory subsets was performed. Trimming left V 2 bases short and J 0 bases short, with 5 bases between. CDR3 length: 14 amino acids. CDR1 and CDR2 from the germline V gene are ENHRY and SYGVKD. Sequencing was carried out using naive CD4+ T cells sorted from blood. Subset of the sample: CD45RA+ positively selected. The clonotype comes from a woman aged 25 to 39 in good health. The chain combines TRBV10-3 with TRBJ2-1, with a tentative D call TRBD2 (5 bases). The CDR3 loop is CAISEGSSYNEQFF. The DNA of the CDR3 is TGTGCCATCAGTGAGGGGAGCTCCTACAATGAGCAGTTCTTC.